The clone carrying this TCR beta chain occurred a few times. Its matching antigen is unknown. This sample was included in a study of T-cell reconstitution after alpha-beta-depleted transplantation in children. V shed 1 base and J shed 1 base, with 7 bases lying between them. The V gene's germline CDR1 is KGHSH and CDR2 LQKENI. The CDR3 totals 14 residues. Unique molecular identifiers were incorporated into the prepared TCRbeta library. In TCRdb, the PCR reads were re-called with MiXCR into one record per CDR3 protein. The data contain around 800,000 distinct CDR3 sequences, less than 20% of them singletons. Overall study findings and caveats: Where alpha-beta T cells came from about two months after transplant was reportedly several hundred expanded graft clones. T-cell numbers and diversity, one year after transplant, stemmed largely from T cells that were newly produced. After transplant, high TCRbeta diversity at day 60 in some patients arose from surviving recipient T cells and thymic progenitors.

The chain has TRBV18 and TRBJ1-1; D unclear. This clonotype was sampled from a male patient younger than 18 who had a stem cell transplant for acute lymphoblastic leukemia, so the T cells may come from the graft donor. This material consisted of PBMCs, mostly from graft donor cells, taken 360 days after TCRalphabeta/CD19-depleted stem cell transplant. CDR3 in DNA: TGTGCCAGCTCACCACAGGGTTGGAACACTGAAGCTTTCTTT. Amino acids: CASSPQGWNTEAFF.